Below, 7 T cell receptor beta chains from the same sample are listed, as sequenced in a study of prognosis after radiotherapy for stage I lung cancer. Genomic DNA served as the source from which two-round multiplex PCR generated TCR beta CDR3 amplicons. Amplification during the initial PCR round employed primers specific to each TRBV and TRBJ gene. TCRdb ran MiXCR on the multiplex PCR reads and lists one entry per CDR3 protein. The sample yields 15,000 to 20,000 distinct CDR3 sequences, over 45% seen once. The specimen was PBMCs, collected before or after stereotactic body radiation therapy (not recorded which). The receptors come from a donor aged 50 or older with non-small cell lung cancer.

This clonotype was detected only a few times. With only one base between it and a far larger clone, this is likely a read error. CDR3 region: CASNFQHYAYSYNEQFF. The CDR3 DNA sequence: TGTGCCAGCAACTTCCAGCACTATGCCTACTCCTACAATGAGCAGTTCTTC. The V and J genes are TRBV6-1 and TRBJ2-1; unclear D gene. Per the germline V gene, CDR1 is MNHNS and CDR2 is SASEGT. The V and J ends lost 7 bases and 0 bases respectively, with 19 bases between them. This CDR3 is 17 amino acids long.

The sample holds many counts of this clonotype. The chain couples TRBV28 to TRBJ2-3, with 10 bases fitting TRBD1. V trimming: 5 bases; J trimming: 5 bases; junction bases outside the gene matches: 10. This CDR3 comprises 16 residues. Germline CDR1 and CDR2: MDHEN and SYDVKM. Here the CDR3 reads CASSLLGQGVQDTQYF. As DNA, the CDR3 is TGTGCCAGCAGTCTCCTCGGACAGGGGGTTCAAGATACGCAGTATTTT.

A single count supports this clonotype. The germline gene is not matched at one end of the junction; a read error may be the cause. This chain joins TRBV24-1 and TRBJ2-5; TRBD1 might be the D (7 bases). The CDR3 has 15 amino acids. CDR1 and CDR2 from the germline V gene are KGHDR and SFDVKD. CDR3 DNA: TGTTCCACCAGTGATCGCAGGGGGGTACAAGGGACCCAGTACTTC. It translates to CSTSDRRGVQGTQYF.

This clonotype was observed many times. V gene TRBV7-9 combines with J gene TRBJ2-3; D tentatively reads TRBD1 or TRBD2 (5 bases each). The germline CDR1 and CDR2 sequences are SEHNR and FQNEAQ (reference sequence). The CDR3 extends over 14 amino acids. Trimming stripped 4 bases from V and 0 bases from J, with 8 bases between. The CDR3 DNA is TGTGCCAGCAGCTCCCGGGACAGCACAGATACGCAGTATTTT. This gives the protein CASSSRDSTDTQYF. Using reference TRBV7-9 and TRBJ2-3 for the parts outside the CDR3, the full variable domain is DTGVSQNPRHKITKRGQNVTFRCDPISEHNRLYWYRQTLGQGPEFLTYFQNEAQLEKSRLLSDRFSAERPKGSFSTLEIQRTEQGDSAMYLCASSSRDSTDTQYFGPGTRLTVL.

The chain employs TRBV7-3 and TRBJ2-3; 8 bases map to TRBD2. This CDR3 spans 18 amino acids. Trimming removed 1 base from V and 2 bases from J; junction bases left unmatched: 11. CDR1 and CDR2 (germline): SGHTA, FQGTGA. In DNA, the CDR3 is TGTGCCAGCAGCTTAATGGCGGGAGGCTCCGGAGACACAGATACGCAGTATTTT. Translating it yields CASSLMAGGSGDTDTQYF. The entire variable domain, with the rest obtained from reference TRBV7-3 and TRBJ2-3, is as follows: GAGVSQTPSNKVTEKGKYVELRCDPISGHTALYWYRQSLGQGPEFLIYFQGTGAADDSGLPNDRFFAVRPEGSVSTLKIQRTERGDSAVYLCASSLMAGGSGDTDTQYFGPGTRLTVL.

This clonotype rates as medium-sized. One end of the junction varies from germline; a read error may be responsible. The chain links TRBV5-1 to TRBJ2-3; TRBD2 matches at 7 bases. The CDR3 contains 15 residues. Germline V gene lookup returns CDR1 SGHRS and CDR2 YFSETQ. CDR3 in DNA: TGTGCCAGCAGCTTGATCGGGGGAGGGGCAGATACGCAGTATTTT. This codes for CASSLIGGGADTQYF. Full variable domain (missing parts from reference TRBV5-1 and TRBJ2-3): KAGVTQTPRYLIKTRGQQVTLSCSPISGHRSVSWYQQTPGQGLQFLFEYFSETQRNKGNFPGRFSGRQFSNSRSEMNVSTLELGDSALYLCASSLIGGGADTQYFGPGTRLTVL.

This clonotype occurred once. Germline and junction disagree at one end, which may indicate a read error. This rearrangement joins TRBV6-2 or TRBV6-3 to TRBJ2-1; TRBD2 agrees at 8 bases. The length of the CDR3 is 19 residues. The germline gives CDR1 MNHEY, CDR2 SVGEGT. DNA for the CDR3: TGTGCCAGCAGTTACCCCACAGGGAGCGGGGGATTTCTCTACGATGAGCAGTTCTTC. Protein product: CASSYPTGSGGFLYDEQFF.